The 21 T cell receptor beta chains below all came from one sample that was sequenced in a study of vaccination effects on CD4 cells after COVID-19 (dated by TCRdb to 2022 to 2024). Their target antigens are unknown. Library method: the immunoSEQ multiplex PCR assay. This is the immuneACCESS table as TCRdb keeps it, with only in-frame sequences that have V and J called. A part of the clones is gone; compared with another copy, unresolved V genes explain less than half, and the rest is unexplained. This sample is represented by 40,000 to 50,000 clones; 75% of them were singletons. Clones ranked in the top ten supply approximately 28% of the sample. In the ViraFEST assay, PBMC were stimulated with viral peptide pools, and TCR sequencing was then used to find antigen-specific CD4+ T cell clonotypes based on their expansion. After approximately 11 days of culture, CD4+ T cells were isolated with the EasySep CD4+ T cell isolation kit. PCR-confirmed SARS-CoV-2 infection had occurred in convalescent patients between March and December 2020, before the Alpha, Beta and Delta variants emerged in the United States.

The specimen comprised CD4+ T cells from PBMCs cultured with a peptide pool, sampled before COVID-19 vaccination. Source of these receptors: a human donor who had a prior SARS-CoV-2 infection.

J is TRBJ2-3 and V is TRBV3-1 (or the pseudogene TRBV3-2); D uncertain. CDR3 length: 17 amino acids. The germline gives CDR1 LGHDT, CDR2 YNNKEL (reference sequence). V was shortened by 0 bases and J by 1 base, with 14 bases between the two germline ends. The CDR3 DNA reads as TGTGCCAGCAGCCAAGAGGTGAACTACCGAGGCACAGATACGCAGTATTTT. The encoded protein is CASSQEVNYRGTDTQYF.

V gene TRBV18 combines with J gene TRBJ2-6; the D is unclear. Germline V gene sequence: CDR1 KGHSH, CDR2 LQKENI. The CDR3 has 14 amino acids. V gave up 6 bases and J gave up 3 bases, with 9 bases separating them. CDR3 region: CASSGPSGANVLTF. CDR3 sequence (DNA): TGTGCCAGCTCCGGGCCCAGTGGGGCCAACGTCCTGACTTTC.

The CDR3 region has the DNA TGTGCCAGCAGCTTCACCCCGTCCACCTACGAGCAGTACTTC. Protein: CASSFTPSTYEQYF. The V and J genes are TRBV11-2 and TRBJ2-7; D unclear. Germline V lookup: CDR1 SGHAT, CDR2 FQNNGV. V lost 3 bases and J 2 bases, leaving 11 bases between the germline ends. The CDR3 contains 14 residues.

The rearrangement uses TRBV2 and TRBJ2-3; weak D call: TRBD2 (5 bases). CDR1 is SNHLY, CDR2 FYNNEI, per germline. The CDR3 totals 15 residues. Between the trimmed V and J ends, which lost 4 bases and 4 bases, there was a span of 15 bases. CDR3: CASSGALVRADTQYF. Written as DNA, the CDR3 is TGTGCCAGCAGTGGGGCACTAGTAAGGGCAGATACGCAGTATTTT.

The V call is TRBV4-2, the J call TRBJ2-2; D assignment may be TRBD1 or TRBD2 (5 bases each). Trimming took 0 bases from V and 6 from J, leaving 14 bases between them. The CDR3 has 16 residues. Germline lookup yields CDR1 LGHNA and CDR2 YNFKEQ. Here the CDR3 reads CASSQESGRDAGELFF. The CDR3, as DNA: TGTGCCAGCAGCCAAGAATCGGGCAGGGACGCCGGGGAGCTGTTTTTT.

The rearrangement joins TRBV3-1 (or the pseudogene TRBV3-2) to TRBJ2-5, with D perhaps matching TRBD1 (5 bases). V lost 6 bases to trimming and J lost 5 bases, with 13 bases between them. CDR1 and CDR2 from the germline V gene are LGHDT and YNNKEL (reference sequence). The CDR3 has 13 residues. CDR3 coding DNA: TGTGCCAGCAGTCCTCGAGCAGGGGAGACCCAGTACTTC. The encoded protein is CASSPRAGETQYF.

The V call is TRBV5-1, the J call TRBJ2-1; TRBD2 agrees at 13 bases. CDR1 SGHRS and CDR2 YFSETQ come from the germline V gene. The CDR3 contains 16 residues. V trimming: 3 bases; J trimming: 6 bases; junction bases outside the gene matches: 6. The CDR3 nucleotides read TGCGCCAGCAGCTATGAACTAGCGGGAGGGGCCAATGAGCAGTTCTTC. This translates into CASSYELAGGANEQFF. Full variable domain (outside the CDR3, taken from reference TRBV5-1 and TRBJ2-1): KAGVTQTPRYLIKTRGQQVTLSCSPISGHRSVSWYQQTPGQGLQFLFEYFSETQRNKGNFPGRFSGRQFSNSRSEMNVSTLELGDSALYLCASSYELAGGANEQFFGPGTRLTVL.

The chain joins TRBV7-2 to TRBJ1-1, with a tentative D call TRBD1 (5 bases). V was shortened by 4 bases and J by 7 bases, with 10 bases between the two germline ends. CDR1 and CDR2 (germline): SGHTA, FQGNSA. The CDR3 totals 12 residues. The CDR3 DNA sequence: TGTGCCAGCAGCTGGGGCCCGGGTGAAGCTTTCTTT. This translates into CASSWGPGEAFF.

This clone was seen a handful of times. This rearrangement joins TRBV11-3 to TRBJ2-5; maybe TRBD1 (6 bases). Germline V CDR1 and CDR2: SGHNT, YENEEA. Trimming took off 1 base at V and 5 bases at J, with 8 bases between the two ends. CDR3 length equals 13 residues. The CDR3 coding sequence is TGTGCCAGCAGCTTAGCAGGGGTTGAGACCCAGTACTTC. This encodes CASSLAGVETQYF.

This clone was found many times. V and J are TRBV4-3 and TRBJ1-2, with D perhaps TRBD1 (5 bases). This CDR3 is 15 amino acids long. Germline V gene sequence: CDR1 LGHNA, CDR2 YSLEER. V was trimmed by 0 bases and J by 1 base, leaving 9 bases between them. CDR3 sequence reads: CASSQEPGLNYGYTF. DNA for the CDR3: TGCGCCAGCAGCCAAGAACCGGGACTTAACTATGGCTACACCTTC.

This rearrangement joins TRBV29-1 to TRBJ2-6; D may match TRBD1 or TRBD2 (6 bases each). The V end lost 7 bases, the J end lost 1 base, and 20 bases lay between the germline ends. The CDR3 extends over 17 amino acids. Germline values: CDR1 SQVTM, CDR2 ANQGSEA. The CDR3 sequence: CSASQGGISSGANVLTF. CDR3 DNA sequence: TGCAGCGCTTCACAGGGAGGAATAAGTTCTGGGGCCAACGTCCTGACTTTC.

This clone was found a few times. This chain connects TRBV4-2 to TRBJ2-1; maybe TRBD1 (5 bases). Trimming removed 4 bases from V and 4 bases from J, with 11 bases in between. This CDR3 spans 14 amino acids. CDR1 is LGHNA and CDR2 is YNFKEQ in the germline V gene. Here the CDR3 DNA reads TGTGCCAGCAGCCTTCAGACAGATTACAATGAGCAGTTCTTC. Protein product: CASSLQTDYNEQFF.

The chain recombines TRBV5-6 with TRBJ2-7; D might be TRBD1 (6 bases). V lost 4 bases and J 1 base, leaving 18 bases between the germline ends. Germline loops: CDR1 SGHDT, CDR2 YYEEEE. The CDR3 length is 16 residues. The CDR3 nucleotides read TGTGCCAGCAGCAGGGGACATGGGACGGGTTCCTACGAGCAGTACTTC. This sequence encodes CASSRGHGTGSYEQYF.

This clone is a singleton in its sample. The DNA of the CDR3 is TGTGCCAGCAGCCAAGGGTTAGCGAGTTCCAGGCTTTTAGGAAAGACCCAGTACTTC. Its protein product is CASSQGLASSRLLGKTQYF. The J gene is TRBJ2-5, the V gene TRBV3-1 (or the pseudogene TRBV3-2); D perhaps matches TRBD2 (5 bases). V lost 1 base to trimming and J lost 6 bases, with 27 bases between them. The CDR3 runs 19 residues. The germline V gene encodes CDR1 LGHDT and CDR2 YNNKEL (reference sequence).

This rearrangement joins TRBV19 to TRBJ1-4; a weak D match, TRBD1 (6 bases). V was clipped by 9 bases and J by 4 bases, with 15 bases between them. The CDR3 extends over 14 amino acids. Germline CDR1 LNHDA, CDR2 SQIVND (reference sequence). The DNA for the CDR3 is TGTGCCAGCAGGCCGACAGGCGGTAATGAAAAACTGTTTTTT. This gives the protein CASRPTGGNEKLFF.

The genes are TRBV2 and TRBJ1-1, with 7 bases aligning to TRBD1. The V gene end was trimmed by 6 bases and the J gene end by 3 bases; junction bases not matched to a gene: 4. CDR3 length equals 13 residues. CDR1 and CDR2 from the germline V gene are SNHLY and FYNNEI. The CDR3 DNA reads as TGTGCCAGCAGCAACGACAGGGACACTGAAGCTTTCTTT. Its translation: CASSNDRDTEAFF. The whole variable domain, filled in from reference TRBV2 and TRBJ1-1, reads EPEVTQTPSHQVTQMGQEVILRCVPISNHLYFYWYRQILGQKVEFLVSFYNNEISEKSEIFDDQFSVERPDGSNFTLKIRSTKLEDSAMYFCASSNDRDTEAFFGQGTRLTVV.

The chain links TRBV4-3 to TRBJ2-1; perhaps TRBD2 as D (6 bases). The CDR3 sequence is 16 residues long. V was shortened by 1 base and J by 5 bases, with 15 bases between the two germline ends. Germline V lookup: CDR1 LGHNA, CDR2 YSLEER. CDR3 coding DNA: TGCGCCAGCAGCCAAGCGTTAGCGGTTGGGAACAATGAGCAGTTCTTC. Its translation: CASSQALAVGNNEQFF.

The chain couples TRBV3-1 (or the pseudogene TRBV3-2) to TRBJ2-7; possibly TRBD2 for D (5 bases). Germline V lookup: CDR1 LGHDT, CDR2 YNNKEL (reference sequence). V was clipped by 2 bases and J by 5 bases, with 10 bases between them. This CDR3 has 13 residues. The DNA for the CDR3 is TGTGCCAGCAGCCAAAGGTTAGCGAACGAGCAGTACTTC. Translation: CASSQRLANEQYF.

The J gene is TRBJ2-3, the V gene TRBV7-2; tentatively, D is TRBD1 (6 bases). The CDR3 totals 15 residues. V lost 2 bases, J lost 0 bases, and 9 bases lay in between. From germline, CDR1 is SGHTA and CDR2 FQGNSA. The CDR3 bases are TGTGCCAGCAGCTTACAGGGGCCAAGCACAGATACGCAGTATTTT. Its translation: CASSLQGPSTDTQYF.

In DNA, the CDR3 is TGTGCCAGCAGCCTTCAGGGGGTGGGTGAAAAACTGTTTTTT. This sequence encodes CASSLQGVGEKLFF. The chain links TRBV7-2 to TRBJ1-4; 7 bases line up with TRBD1. V dropped 5 bases and J dropped 7; count of bases not matched to a gene: 7. CDR3 length: 14 amino acids. Germline values: CDR1 SGHTA, CDR2 FQGNSA.

This clone was detected a few times. The chain uses TRBV10-3 and TRBJ1-6; perhaps TRBD1 as D (5 bases). The CDR3 runs 14 residues. Germline assignment: CDR1 ENHRY and CDR2 SYGVKD. The V and J ends lost 2 bases and 7 bases respectively, with 9 bases between them. CDR3 sequence: CAISEGAGNSPLHF. In DNA, the CDR3 is TGTGCCATCAGTGAGGGGGCCGGGAATTCACCCCTCCACTTT.